These 15 T cell receptor beta chains originate from one sample sequenced in a study of blood T cell repertoires in COVID-19. Measured with immunoSEQ multiplex PCR; TCRdb has only the in-frame clones, and not every one. Of around 170,000 clones in the sample, 80% are singletons; the top ten hold 5% to 8.5%. The sequenced sample consisted of peripheral blood. The receptors originated from a man between 65 and 85 years old with active or convalescent COVID-19.

This clone turned up a few times. This sequence joins TRBV28 and TRBJ1-2, with no clear D. This CDR3 region has 13 residues. The germline V and J ends were trimmed by 2 bases and 8 bases, with 12 bases remaining between them. Germline CDR1 and CDR2: MDHEN and SYDVKM. The CDR3 region is CASSLGQTLGYTF. The CDR3 bases are TGTGCCAGCAGTTTAGGGCAGACCCTCGGCTACACCTTC.

A single count supports this clone. This chain joins TRBV3-1 (or the pseudogene TRBV3-2) and TRBJ1-5; D is unclear. The germline V gene encodes CDR1 LGHDT and CDR2 YNNKEL (reference sequence). Between the trimmed V and J ends, which lost 4 bases and 4 bases, there was a span of 5 bases. This CDR3 comprises 12 residues. The CDR3 is CASSLRNQPQHF. The DNA of the CDR3 is TGTGCCAGCAGCCTCAGGAATCAGCCCCAGCATTTT.

The J gene is TRBJ1-3, the V gene TRBV6-5; perhaps TRBD1 as D (5 bases). The V and J ends lost 6 bases and 3 bases respectively, with 12 bases between them. The germline V gene has CDR1 MNHEY and CDR2 SVGAGI. The CDR3 covers 14 residues. The CDR3 DNA reads as TGTGCCAGCAGCCGGACACTGGATGGAAACACCATATATTTT. The encoded protein is CASSRTLDGNTIYF.

The chain is built from TRBV4-2 and TRBJ2-7; D may be TRBD1 (5 bases). V lost 6 bases and J 5 bases, leaving 14 bases between the germline ends. Germline assignment: CDR1 LGHNA and CDR2 YNFKEQ. The CDR3 has 13 amino acids. CDR3 protein: CASSTHARDEQYF. The CDR3, as DNA: TGTGCCAGCAGTACACACGCCAGGGACGAGCAGTACTTC.

This sequence joins TRBV7-2 and TRBJ1-6; D gene unclear. Germline CDR1 and CDR2: SGHTA and FQGNSA. V shed 3 bases and J shed 9 bases, with 12 bases lying between them. The CDR3 totals 14 residues. CDR3 coding DNA: TGTGCCAGCAGCTTTTTCGGGGTTTCTTCACCCCTCCACTTT. It codes for CASSFFGVSSPLHF.

This clone was counted only a few times. The gene calls are TRBV10-3 and TRBJ1-3, with TRBD1 identical over 7 bases. This CDR3 has 16 amino acids. After removal of 4 bases from V and 1 base from J, the junction contained 7 bases not matched to a gene. Per the germline V gene, CDR1 is ENHRY and CDR2 is SYGVKD. The CDR3 loop is CAISALTGVSGNTIYF. The CDR3 DNA reads TGTGCCATCAGTGCATTAACAGGGGTGTCTGGAAACACCATATATTTT.

The chain combines TRBV4-1 with TRBJ2-6; 9 bases are a match to TRBD2. The CDR3 is made up of 17 amino acids. The junction had 6 bases not matched to a gene; V was cut back by 4 bases and J by 2 bases. CDR1 is MGHRA, CDR2 YSYEKL, per germline. The CDR3 protein is CASSRGSGGTGANVLTF. In DNA, the CDR3 is TGCGCCAGCAGCCGTGGGAGCGGGGGGACTGGGGCCAACGTCCTGACTTTC.

Comments on this clone: Other DNA sequences in this sample translate to the same CDR3. V is TRBV5-4 and J is TRBJ2-5, with TRBD1 matching over 7 bases. The junction had 2 bases not matched to a gene; V was cut back by 3 bases and J by 3 bases. Germline V gene sequence: CDR1 SGHNT, CDR2 YYREEE (reference sequence). The CDR3 runs to 13 residues. This CDR3 reads CASSYRGEETQYF. CDR3 nucleotides: TGTGCCAGCAGCTACAGGGGAGAAGAGACCCAGTACTTC. Using reference TRBV5-4 and TRBJ2-5 for the parts outside the CDR3, the full variable domain is ETGVTQSPTHLIKTRGQQVTLRCSSQSGHNTVSWYQQALGQGPQFIFQYYREEENGRGNFPPRFSGLQFPNYSSELNVNALELDDSALYLCASSYRGEETQYFGPGTRLLVL.

The chain is built from TRBV2 and TRBJ1-4; no definite D call. Germline lookup yields CDR1 SNHLY and CDR2 FYNNEI. This CDR3 comprises 16 residues. V was cut by 6 bases and J by 4 bases, with 18 bases left in between. CDR3 DNA sequence: TGTGCCAGCAGGTCCCCGGGGAGGGTCGATAATGAAAAACTGTTTTTT. Its translation is CASRSPGRVDNEKLFF.

The chain links TRBV5-1 to TRBJ1-3; TRBD1 agrees at 7 bases. The germline gives CDR1 SGHRS, CDR2 YFSETQ. The CDR3 length is 15 residues. V lost 5 bases to trimming and J lost 4 bases; unmatched junction nucleotides: 9. CDR3 protein: CASREQGTAGNTIYF. Written as DNA, the CDR3 is TGCGCCAGCAGGGAACAAGGGACAGCCGGAAACACCATATATTTT.

V usage is TRBV3-1 (or the pseudogene TRBV3-2) and J usage is TRBJ1-1, with 8 bases fitting TRBD1. J gave up 11 bases and V 4 bases, and 18 bases lay outside the gene matches. Germline assignment: CDR1 LGHDT and CDR2 YNNKEL (reference sequence). The CDR3 spans 16 residues. CDR3 sequence reads: CASSPRTTGETLEAFF. In DNA form, the CDR3 reads TGTGCCAGCAGCCCCCGAACGACAGGGGAGACCTTGGAGGCTTTCTTT.

CDR3 residues: CASSIRRQGYEQYF. The CDR3 region has the DNA TGTGCCAGTAGTATCCGCCGCCAGGGTTACGAGCAGTACTTC. This rearrangement joins TRBV19 to TRBJ2-7; maybe TRBD1 (5 bases). Trimming stripped 3 bases from V and 4 bases from J, with 13 bases between. The CDR3 is made up of 14 amino acids. Germline values: CDR1 LNHDA, CDR2 SQIVND (reference sequence). Full variable domain (outside the CDR3, taken from reference TRBV19 and TRBJ2-7): DGGITQSPKYLFRKEGQNVTLSCEQNLNHDAMYWYRQDPGQGLRLIYYSQIVNDFQKGDIAEGYSVSREKKESFPLTVTSAQKNPTAFYLCASSIRRQGYEQYFGPGTRLTVT.

This clone was recorded once. The chain is built from TRBV5-1 and TRBJ2-5; TRBD2 is a possible D gene (6 bases). The CDR3 has 16 residues. V dropped 5 bases and J dropped 5 bases, with 22 bases sitting between them. Germline-derived CDR1 and CDR2 are SGHRS and YFSETQ. The CDR3 is CASSPPGLTPSETQYF. CDR3 in DNA: TGCGCCAGCAGTCCACCGGGACTCACCCCATCGGAGACCCAGTACTTC.

V gene TRBV19 combines with J gene TRBJ2-2; the D gene is possibly TRBD2 (6 bases). The length of the CDR3 is 14 residues. CDR1 LNHDA and CDR2 SQIVND come from the germline V gene (reference sequence). Trimming took off 7 bases at V and 3 bases at J, with 12 bases between the two ends. CDR3 sequence: CASKRRVDTGELFF. DNA of the CDR3: TGTGCCAGTAAGAGGAGGGTGGACACCGGGGAGCTGTTTTTT. Using reference TRBV19 and TRBJ2-2 for the parts outside the CDR3, the full variable domain is DGGITQSPKYLFRKEGQNVTLSCEQNLNHDAMYWYRQDPGQGLRLIYYSQIVNDFQKGDIAEGYSVSREKKESFPLTVTSAQKNPTAFYLCASKRRVDTGELFFGEGSRLTVL.

A few counts support this clone. This rearrangement joins TRBV6-2 or TRBV6-3 to TRBJ2-7; 7 bases line up with TRBD1. The germline CDR1 and CDR2 sequences are MNHEY and SVGEGT. The CDR3 spans 12 residues. The J segment lost 4 bases and the V segment lost 8 bases, leaving 5 bases of the junction unmatched. Here the CDR3 reads CASGQGEYEQYF. Written as DNA, the CDR3 is TGTGCCAGCGGCCAGGGGGAATACGAGCAGTACTTC.